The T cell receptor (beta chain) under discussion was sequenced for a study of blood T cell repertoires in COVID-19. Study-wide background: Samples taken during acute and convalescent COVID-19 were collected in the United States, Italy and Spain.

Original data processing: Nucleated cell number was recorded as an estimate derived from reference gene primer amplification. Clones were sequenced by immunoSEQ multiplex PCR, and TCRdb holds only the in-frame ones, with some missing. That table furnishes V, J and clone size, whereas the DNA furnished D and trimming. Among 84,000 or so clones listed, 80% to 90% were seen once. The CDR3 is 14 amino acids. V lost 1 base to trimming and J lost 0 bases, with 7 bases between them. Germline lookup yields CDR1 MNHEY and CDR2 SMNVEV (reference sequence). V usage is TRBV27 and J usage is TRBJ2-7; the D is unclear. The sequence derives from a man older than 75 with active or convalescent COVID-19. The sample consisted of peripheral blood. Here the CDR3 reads CASSLLGPSYEQYF. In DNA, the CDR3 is TGTGCCAGCAGTTTATTGGGCCCCTCCTACGAGCAGTACTTC.